The source of this T cell receptor beta chain is a study of cytomegalovirus exposure and HLA in healthy donors. Broader study findings: The only immune exposure information that was available was CMV serostatus. Three of the chains that were CMV-associated were confirmed in vitro to be specific for CMV antigens. Upon later analysis, TCR association rates were observed to vary by HLA locus, being highest for DRB1 and lowest for HLA-C. Some V segments (TRBV6-2 and TRBV6-3 among them) were excluded as indistinguishable.

The PCR used 60 Vbeta and 13 Jbeta primers. TCRdb keeps only in-frame clones here, not all; method: immunoSEQ multiplex PCR. Counted here are about 160,000 clones, roughly 71% occurring once; the ten biggest clones make up under 3%. V lost 10 bases, J lost 15 bases, and 10 bases stayed unmatched. Germline V CDR1 and CDR2: MNHEY, SVGAGI. The CDR3 is 11 amino acids. On this clone itself: Its cognate antigen is unknown.

The receptor comes from a woman in her 50s in good health and CMV-seropositive. This rearrangement joins TRBV6-5 to TRBJ2-1, with 9 bases fitting TRBD2. The sequenced material came from PBMCs. CDR3: CATNQRGATFF. The CDR3 nucleotides are TGTGCCACCAACCAGCGGGGGGCCACGTTCTTC.